A single sample gave rise to the 11 T cell receptor beta chains below, sequenced in a study of CD8+ T cells in alopecia areata. The sequencing template was cDNA reverse transcribed from extracted RNA. Generated by immunoSEQ multiplex PCR, the TCRdb table keeps only in-frame clones and is missing some. The sample contains 150,000 or so clones, 50% to 60% of which appear only once. Sequenced: CD4+ T cells sorted from blood. The receptors derive from a human donor in good health.

The chain recombines TRBV15 with TRBJ1-5; 8 bases agree with TRBD1. The CDR3 has 15 residues. With V trimmed by 4 bases and J by 5 bases, 7 bases remained unmatched. The V gene's germline CDR1 is LNHNV and CDR2 YYDKDF (reference sequence). As DNA, the CDR3 is TGTGCCACCAGCACCTCCGGACAGGGCGATCAGCCCCAGCATTTT. It specifies CATSTSGQGDQPQHF. The complete variable domain, with remaining parts taken from reference TRBV15 and TRBJ1-5, reads DAMVIQNPRYQVTQFGKPVTLSCSQTLNHNVMYWYQQKSSQAPKLLFHYYDKDFNNEADTPDNFQSRRPNTSFCFLDIRSPGLGDTAMYLCATSTSGQGDQPQHFGDGTRLSIL.

The rearrangement links TRBV5-1 to TRBJ2-5; 9 bases map to TRBD1. This CDR3 contains 15 residues. The V segment lost 0 bases and the J segment 2 bases; nucleotides outside the gene matches: 2. Germline V gives CDR1 SGHRS, CDR2 YFSETQ. The CDR3 loop is CASSLVGQGQETQYF. CDR3 DNA sequence: TGCGCCAGCAGCTTGGTGGGACAGGGTCAAGAGACCCAGTACTTC.

The CDR3 loop reads CASSLRLAGGRTDTQYF. DNA for the CDR3: TGTGCCAGCAGCCTGAGACTAGCGGGAGGCAGGACAGATACGCAGTATTTT. The chain links TRBV5-6 to TRBJ2-3; 13 bases agree with TRBD2. The germline V gene has CDR1 SGHDT and CDR2 YYEEEE. The length of the CDR3 is 17 residues. With V trimmed by 4 bases and J by 3 bases, 8 bases remained unmatched.

V gene TRBV27 combines with J gene TRBJ2-3; D is unclear. The CDR3 is 16 amino acids. Trimming left V 3 bases short and J 4 bases short, with 17 bases between. Germline V gene sequence: CDR1 MNHEY, CDR2 SMNVEV (reference sequence). The CDR3 DNA follows: TGTGCCAGCAGTTTCTTCGCTCCCAGATCTGCAGATACGCAGTATTTT. Encoded protein: CASSFFAPRSADTQYF.

This clone has a single count. The gene calls are TRBV11-2 and TRBJ2-7, with no clear D. The germline V gene has CDR1 SGHAT and CDR2 FQNNGV. The CDR3 has 15 amino acids. Trimming removed 5 bases at V and 5 bases at J, with 19 bases between. The CDR3 sequence: CASSPSFFPANEQYF. The CDR3 region has the DNA TGTGCCAGCAGCCCGTCCTTTTTCCCCGCTAACGAGCAGTACTTC.

The rearrangement joins TRBV30 to TRBJ2-2, with D possibly being TRBD1 (6 bases). Trimming left V 7 bases short and J 8 bases short, with 14 bases between. CDR3 length: 12 amino acids. Germline-derived CDR1 and CDR2 are GTSNPN and SVGIG (reference sequence). The CDR3 DNA reads as TGTGCCTTCCTTTGGGGGCTTGGGGAGCTGTTTTTT. Protein sequence: CAFLWGLGELFF.

The V and J genes are TRBV5-1 and TRBJ2-2; the match to TRBD1 covers 7 bases. This CDR3 region has 15 residues. Losses at the gene ends were 9 bases for V and 4 bases for J; bases not matched to a gene: 12. Germline CDR1 is SGHRS and CDR2 is YFSETQ. Here the CDR3 DNA reads TGCGCCACCTGGAGAGAGGGGGCAGGCACCGGGGAGCTGTTTTTT. It specifies CATWREGAGTGELFF.

In its sample, this clone was seen a few times. The chain combines TRBV29-1 with TRBJ2-1; D is uncertain. This CDR3 contains 13 residues. Looked up from germline, CDR1 is SQVTM and CDR2 is ANQGSEA. V lost 7 bases to trimming and J lost 2 bases, with 12 bases between them. The CDR3 nucleotides read TGCAGCGCCGGACCTGAAACCTACAATGAGCAGTTCTTC. It translates to CSAGPETYNEQFF.

This clone has just a few counts. The CDR3 sequence is CASSRINGAGGWETQYF. The DNA for the CDR3 is TGCGCCAGCAGCCGAATCAACGGGGCGGGAGGATGGGAGACCCAGTACTTC. This rearrangement joins TRBV5-1 to TRBJ2-5, with 8 bases identical to TRBD2. CDR3 length: 17 residues. Unmatched junction bases numbered 16, after V lost 4 bases and J lost 5 bases. Germline CDR1 reads SGHRS; CDR2 reads YFSETQ.

Only one count was recorded for this clone. This chain joins TRBV11-2 and TRBJ1-1; no definite D call. Trimming shortened V by 0 bases and J by 0 bases, and 8 bases separated the two germline ends. CDR1 is SGHAT and CDR2 is FQNNGV in the germline V gene. The CDR3 consists of 15 residues. CDR3 in amino acids: CASSLEARMNTEAFF. The CDR3, as DNA: TGTGCCAGCAGCTTAGAGGCGCGCATGAACACTGAAGCTTTCTTT.

The chain links TRBV15 to TRBJ2-1, with D tentatively TRBD2 (6 bases). The CDR3 runs 15 residues. Germline V lookup: CDR1 LNHNV, CDR2 YYDKDF (reference sequence). Trimming stripped 0 bases from V and 9 bases from J, with 15 bases between. This CDR3 is CATSRERVRETEQFF. CDR3 bases: TGTGCCACCAGCAGAGAACGAGTTCGGGAGACTGAGCAGTTCTTC.